The 23 T cell receptor beta chains below all came from one sample that was sequenced in a study of control samples from healthy donors and cancer patients. Clones were sequenced by immunoSEQ multiplex PCR, and TCRdb holds only the in-frame ones, with some missing. Of about 250,000 clones in the sample, over 75% were seen once. The sample consisted of PBMCs. These receptors all stem from a woman between 55 and 75 years old with lung cancer.

The rearrangement joins TRBV6-1 to TRBJ1-1; tentative D call: TRBD1 (6 bases). Germline lookup yields CDR1 MNHNS and CDR2 SASEGT. V lost 2 bases and J 11 bases, leaving 12 bases between the germline ends. CDR3 length: 12 amino acids. The DNA for the CDR3 is TGTGCCAGCAGTGAATCCACAGGGACGGCTTTCTTT. Amino acids: CASSESTGTAFF.

The rearrangement joins TRBV3-1 (or the pseudogene TRBV3-2) to TRBJ2-5; weak D call: TRBD2 (6 bases). The CDR3 has 16 amino acids. CDR1 is LGHDT, CDR2 YNNKEL, per germline (reference sequence). V was cut by 1 base and J by 7 bases, with 19 bases left in between. The CDR3 nucleotides are TGTGCCAGCAGCCAAGCGGGACTCCACGGTGCGTCGACCCAGTACTTC. It codes for CASSQAGLHGASTQYF.

Here the CDR3 reads CAIGETGEGGYTF. CDR3 DNA: TGTGCCATCGGGGAGACAGGGGAAGGTGGCTACACCTTC. The J gene is TRBJ1-2, the V gene TRBV10-3, with 8 bases matching TRBD1. CDR3 length equals 13 residues. The V and J ends lost 8 bases and 7 bases, in that order; junction bases with no gene match: 9. In germline, CDR1 is ENHRY, CDR2 SYGVKD.

The chain employs TRBV6-1 and TRBJ2-3; D may be TRBD1 (5 bases). The CDR3 sequence is 14 residues long. V was cut by 0 bases and J by 7 bases, with 11 bases left in between. Per the germline V gene, CDR1 is MNHNS and CDR2 is SASEGT. The CDR3 loop is CASSEAGEPYTQYF. CDR3 DNA: TGTGCCAGCAGTGAAGCAGGGGAACCTTATACGCAGTATTTT.

The rearrangement links TRBV12-3 or TRBV12-4 to TRBJ1-1; no reliable D call. This CDR3 contains 13 residues. The V and J ends lost 7 bases and 1 base respectively, with 10 bases between them. The CDR3, as DNA: TGTGCCAGCAAGTTGAATCAGAACACTGAAGCTTTCTTT. This encodes CASKLNQNTEAFF.

The genes are TRBV2 and TRBJ2-7; D might be TRBD2 (5 bases). This CDR3 has 15 residues. The ends were cut back, 6 bases at V and 1 base at J, with 16 bases in the middle. Germline V lookup: CDR1 SNHLY, CDR2 FYNNEI. The CDR3 sequence is CASRDWMEDSYEQYF. The CDR3 coding sequence is TGTGCCAGCAGGGACTGGATGGAGGATTCCTACGAGCAGTACTTC.

This sequence joins TRBV3-1 (or the pseudogene TRBV3-2) and TRBJ1-2; D remains ambiguous. Germline CDR1 and CDR2: LGHDT and YNNKEL (reference sequence). The germline V and J ends were trimmed by 3 bases and 4 bases, with 6 bases remaining between them. The CDR3 length is 12 residues. CDR3 region: CASSQEAYGYTF. Written as DNA, the CDR3 is TGTGCCAGCAGCCAGGAGGCCTATGGCTACACCTTC.

Points on this clone: Mismatch with germline at one junction end may stem from a read error. V gene TRBV7-2 combines with J gene TRBJ2-1; no clear D. Germline V gene lookup returns CDR1 SGHTA and CDR2 FQGNSA. The CDR3 contains 8 residues. The CDR3 region is CASSFGVF. CDR3 coding DNA: TGTGCCAGCAGCTTCGGCGTCTTC.

The chain links TRBV3-1 (or the pseudogene TRBV3-2) to TRBJ2-5; 13 bases fit TRBD2. Germline V gene sequence: CDR1 LGHDT, CDR2 YNNKEL (reference sequence). V shed 1 base, J shed 5 bases, and the junction held 4 bases outside the gene matches. The CDR3 extends over 16 amino acids. CDR3 loop: CASSQGLAGGLETQYF. DNA for the CDR3: TGTGCCAGCAGCCAAGGACTAGCGGGGGGCCTGGAGACCCAGTACTTC.

DNA for the CDR3: TGTGCCAGCTCACCGAATAGCGGGGGAGGAGATACGCAGTATTTT. Translation: CASSPNSGGGDTQYF. The chain has TRBV18 and TRBJ2-3, with 9 bases aligning to TRBD2. Unmatched junction bases numbered 6, after V lost 3 bases and J lost 5 bases. The germline CDR1 and CDR2 sequences are KGHSH and LQKENI. CDR3 length equals 15 residues.

The V and J genes are TRBV14 and TRBJ2-3; no firm D call. There are 17 residues in the CDR3. V lost 3 bases and J 0 bases, leaving 16 bases between the germline ends. Germline lookup yields CDR1 SGHDN and CDR2 FVKESK. The CDR3 DNA sequence: TGTGCCAGCAGCCACAGACGGCCATTTTCTAGCACAGATACGCAGTATTTT. The encoded protein is CASSHRRPFSSTDTQYF.

This clone was seen once. J is TRBJ2-7 and V is TRBV19; a weak D match, TRBD2 (6 bases). The CDR3 consists of 16 residues. The V and J ends lost 6 bases and 0 bases respectively, with 18 bases between them. Germline CDR1 and CDR2: LNHDA and SQIVND (reference sequence). Here the CDR3 reads CASRVGIGGDSYEQYF. In DNA form, the CDR3 reads TGTGCCAGTAGGGTTGGGATCGGCGGGGACTCCTACGAGCAGTACTTC.

This chain connects TRBV19 to TRBJ1-1; TRBD1 is a possible D gene (5 bases). The ends were cut back, 3 bases at V and 6 bases at J, with 11 bases in the middle. The CDR3 is 13 amino acids. Germline V gene data show CDR1 as LNHDA and CDR2 as SQIVND (reference sequence). The CDR3 spells CASSIAAGPEAFF. Here the CDR3 DNA reads TGTGCCAGTAGTATCGCGGCGGGACCTGAAGCTTTCTTT.

This rearrangement joins TRBV7-3 to TRBJ2-2; D is perhaps TRBD2 (5 bases). This CDR3 has 17 residues. The germline V gene has CDR1 SGHTA and CDR2 FQGTGA. V lost 5 bases to trimming and J lost 2 bases, with 18 bases between them. This chain's CDR3 is CASSPTRGQKNTGELFF. The CDR3 DNA reads as TGTGCCAGCAGCCCTACTCGCGGGCAGAAAAACACCGGGGAGCTGTTTTTT.

A note on this clone: One end of the junction fails to match germline, which may point to a read error. The chain carries TRBV11-2 and TRBJ2-3; the match to TRBD1 covers 7 bases. The CDR3 extends over 13 amino acids. The germline CDR1 and CDR2 sequences are SGHAT and FQNNGV. CDR3 bases: TGTGCCAGCAGCTTAGGGGGCACAGGGGAATCGGATTTT. As protein: CASSLGGTGESDF.

This rearrangement joins TRBV27 to TRBJ2-1; D unresolved. The germline V gene has CDR1 MNHEY and CDR2 SMNVEV (reference sequence). This CDR3 has 13 residues. Trimming took 6 bases from V and 7 from J, leaving 13 bases between them. CDR3 region: CASRSLGENEQFF. CDR3 nucleotides: TGTGCCAGCAGGTCGCTCGGTGAAAATGAGCAGTTCTTC.

V and J are TRBV3-1 (or the pseudogene TRBV3-2) and TRBJ1-2; perhaps TRBD1 as D (5 bases). CDR1 is LGHDT, CDR2 YNNKEL, per germline (reference sequence). The CDR3 consists of 14 residues. V lost 1 base and J 3 bases, leaving 9 bases between the germline ends. CDR3 coding DNA: TGTGCCAGCAGCCAAGGGGGGGAGGACTATGGCTACACCTTC. Amino acids: CASSQGGEDYGYTF.

V gene TRBV4-1 combines with J gene TRBJ2-1, with 7 bases that match TRBD2. This CDR3 is built from 19 residues. Germline V gene data show CDR1 as MGHRA and CDR2 as YSYEKL. With V trimmed by 1 base and J by 0 bases, 12 bases remained unmatched. CDR3 DNA sequence: TGCGCCAGCAGCCAAGTCGAGACTAGCCCGACTAGCTCCTACAATGAGCAGTTCTTC. Residues: CASSQVETSPTSSYNEQFF.

Comments on this clone: Germline is not matched at one junction end, which may reflect a read error. CDR3 residues: CASKGTASGVGGYAF. As DNA, the CDR3 is TGTGCCAGCAAGGGGACCGCCTCAGGGGTGGGAGGCTACGCCTTC. The V gene is TRBV2, the J gene TRBJ1-2, with D possibly TRBD1 on 6 matching bases. Per the germline V gene, CDR1 is SNHLY and CDR2 is FYNNEI. This CDR3 is 15 amino acids long.

This clone came up once. The gene calls are TRBV7-2 and TRBJ1-3, with D maybe TRBD1 (5 bases). CDR3 length: 15 amino acids. Germline V gene sequence: CDR1 SGHTA, CDR2 FQGNSA. Trimming took 1 base from V and 4 from J, leaving 11 bases between them. DNA of the CDR3: TGTGCCAGCAGCTTAGGGGCAGGGTCAGGAAACACCATATATTTT. Its translation: CASSLGAGSGNTIYF.

The V gene is TRBV19, the J gene TRBJ2-7; the match to TRBD2 covers 7 bases. The germline CDR1 and CDR2 sequences are LNHDA and SQIVND (reference sequence). CDR3 length: 13 residues. The ends lost 6 bases at V and 8 bases at J; junction bases unmatched: 10. This chain's CDR3 is CASRKRDHPQQYF. CDR3 coding DNA: TGTGCCAGTAGGAAGCGGGATCACCCTCAGCAGTACTTC.

The chain couples TRBV7-8 to TRBJ2-6; D ambiguous. Trimming stripped 4 bases from V and 2 bases from J, with 12 bases between. CDR1 and CDR2 (germline): SGHVS, FQNEAQ. CDR3 length: 16 residues. For the CDR3, the DNA is TGTGCCAGCAGCTCCACGGTGCCACCTGGGGCCAACGTCCTGACTTTC. Translated: CASSSTVPPGANVLTF.

The DNA of the CDR3 is TGTGCCAGCTCACCAGGTTATGCAGGGGGGGACACTGAAGCTTTCTTT. It codes for CASSPGYAGGDTEAFF. The chain recombines TRBV18 with TRBJ1-1; 7 nucleotides agree with TRBD1. CDR1 is KGHSH and CDR2 is LQKENI in the germline V gene. The CDR3 length is 16 residues. Germline trimming cut 2 bases from V and 3 bases from J; bases unmatched to any gene: 9.